One and the same sample provided the 21 T cell receptor beta chains below, sequenced in a study of cytomegalovirus exposure and HLA in healthy donors. Here immunoSEQ multiplex PCR was the method, and the copy in TCRdb shows in-frame clones only, minus some. The sample comprises about 150,000 clones, approximately 94% of which are singletons, and roughly 1.9% rests with the top ten. Sequences were obtained from PBMCs. Receptors were obtained from a man aged 18 to 29 in good health and CMV-seropositive.

The gene calls are TRBV6-5 and TRBJ1-3; 10 nucleotides align to TRBD1. V dropped 5 bases and J dropped 4; count of bases not matched to a gene: 2. CDR1 MNHEY and CDR2 SVGAGI come from the germline V gene. The length of the CDR3 is 14 residues. For the CDR3, the DNA is TGTGCCAGCAGTAGACAGGGGGCAGGAAACACCATATATTTT. Its protein product is CASSRQGAGNTIYF.

This chain links TRBV27 with TRBJ2-3, with TRBD2 as a possible D gene (6 bases). This CDR3 spans 14 amino acids. Germline assignment: CDR1 MNHEY and CDR2 SMNVEV (reference sequence). V lost 5 bases and J lost 2, with 11 bases in between. The CDR3 sequence is CASSKLAPTDTQYF. CDR3 DNA sequence: TGTGCCAGCAGTAAACTAGCACCCACAGATACGCAGTATTTT.

The chain employs TRBV28 and TRBJ1-1, with 9 bases fitting TRBD1. The CDR3 extends over 14 amino acids. Per germline, CDR1 MDHEN and CDR2 SYDVKM. J was trimmed by 11 bases and V by 6 bases; bases with no gene match: 13. CDR3 protein: CASRTLDRGWIAFF. CDR3 sequence (DNA): TGTGCCAGCAGGACCCTTGACAGGGGGTGGATCGCTTTCTTT.

This clone occurred once. This chain uses TRBV2 with TRBJ1-6; 8 bases are a match to TRBD1. The junction had 0 bases not matched to a gene; V was cut back by 8 bases and J by 3 bases. CDR1 SNHLY and CDR2 FYNNEI come from the germline V gene. The CDR3 extends over 13 amino acids. The CDR3 DNA is TGTGCCAGCGACAGGGGCTATAATTCACCCCTCCACTTT. Translated, it gives CASDRGYNSPLHF.

This clone appeared a single time. This chain uses TRBV28 with TRBJ1-1, with no clear D. This CDR3 is built from 15 residues. The germline V gene has CDR1 MDHEN and CDR2 SYDVKM. With 4 bases removed from V and 0 bases from J, the gap between germline ends came to 12 bases. The CDR3 is CASSYPGTMNTEAFF. The CDR3 coding sequence is TGTGCCAGCAGTTACCCGGGAACAATGAACACTGAAGCTTTCTTT.

The chain has TRBV27 and TRBJ2-7, with 11 bases that match TRBD2. The CDR3 extends over 14 amino acids. CDR1 is MNHEY, CDR2 SMNVEV, per germline (reference sequence). V trimming: 6 bases; J trimming: 3 bases; junction bases outside the gene matches: 4. CDR3 bases: TGTGCCAGCAGCTGGGGGACTAGCGGCTACGAGCAGTACTTC. This sequence encodes CASSWGTSGYEQYF.

This clone has only one observation. The J gene is TRBJ2-5, the V gene TRBV6-6; tentative D call: TRBD2 (5 bases). V gave up 4 bases and J gave up 1 base, with 16 bases separating them. CDR1 and CDR2 (germline): MNHNY, SVGAGI (reference sequence). The CDR3 has 16 amino acids. The CDR3 bases are TGTGCCAGCAGTTCCCAAAGAGGGCGCCTCCAAGAGACCCAGTACTTC. Its translation is CASSSQRGRLQETQYF.

This chain connects TRBV23-1 to TRBJ2-7, with 12 bases fitting TRBD2. TRBV23-1 is filed as an ORF, its function uncertain. This CDR3 spans 18 amino acids. The V gene end was trimmed by 1 base and the J gene end by 2 bases; junction bases not matched to a gene: 9. This CDR3 is CASSQLSLAGGGAYEQYF. In DNA form, the CDR3 reads TGCGCCAGCAGTCAATTGAGCCTAGCGGGAGGGGGGGCCTACGAGCAGTACTTC.

The rearrangement links TRBV10-3 to TRBJ2-1; 12 positions match TRBD2. The junction had 4 bases not matched to a gene; V was cut back by 6 bases and J by 4 bases. The CDR3 runs 15 residues. Per germline, CDR1 ENHRY and CDR2 SYGVKD. The CDR3 coding sequence is TGTGCCATCAGCCCCACTAGCGGGAGGTACAATGAGCAGTTCTTC. Translation gives CAISPTSGRYNEQFF.

The rearrangement joins TRBV2 to TRBJ1-1; maybe TRBD1 (5 bases). This CDR3 contains 14 residues. Germline CDR1 SNHLY, CDR2 FYNNEI. Between the trimmed V and J ends, which lost 6 bases and 0 bases, there was a span of 11 bases. The chain's CDR3 is CASRPRGVNTEAFF. In DNA form, the CDR3 reads TGTGCCAGCAGACCGCGGGGGGTGAACACTGAAGCTTTCTTT.

V usage is TRBV28 and J usage is TRBJ2-1; perhaps TRBD2 as D (5 bases). The V and J ends lost 5 bases and 3 bases respectively, with 14 bases between them. Germline V gene sequence: CDR1 MDHEN, CDR2 SYDVKM. There are 15 residues in the CDR3. The CDR3 reads CASSRSGNNYNEQFF. Here the CDR3 DNA reads TGTGCCAGCAGTAGATCCGGGAACAACTACAATGAGCAGTTCTTC. The whole variable domain, remainder taken from reference TRBV28 and TRBJ2-1, is DVKVTQSSRYLVKRTGEKVFLECVQDMDHENMFWYRQDPGLGLRLIYFSYDVKMKEKGDIPEGYSVSREKKERFSLILESASTNQTSMYLCASSRSGNNYNEQFFGPGTRLTVL.

Regarding this clone: Distinct nucleotide sequences in the sample also encode this CDR3. The chain is built from TRBV30 and TRBJ1-4; D remains ambiguous. This CDR3 region has 12 residues. Germline CDR1 is GTSNPN and CDR2 is SVGIG (reference sequence). The germline V and J ends were trimmed by 1 base and 8 bases, with 8 bases remaining between them. CDR3 DNA sequence: TGTGCCTGGAGTGCAGTTAACGAAAAACTGTTTTTT. It specifies CAWSAVNEKLFF.

The V and J genes are TRBV7-6 and TRBJ2-2; TRBD2 is a possible D gene (5 bases). The CDR3 length is 14 residues. The V end was cut by 5 bases, the J end by 8 bases, with 15 bases between. CDR1 and CDR2 (germline): SGHVS, FNYEAQ. In nucleotides, the CDR3 is TGTGCCAGCAGCCGAGCAGGTGGGGAGGGGGAGCTGTTTTTT. Its protein product is CASSRAGGEGELFF.

The rearrangement joins TRBV4-1 to TRBJ2-3, with TRBD2 matching over 11 bases. The CDR3 is 18 residues long. Trimming took 0 bases from V and 0 from J; bases not matched to a gene: 5. The germline gives CDR1 MGHRA, CDR2 YSYEKL. Here the CDR3 DNA reads TGCGCCAGCAGCCAAGATCAGTGGACTAGCGGGAGCACAGATACGCAGTATTTT. Amino acids: CASSQDQWTSGSTDTQYF.

This chain joins TRBV14 and TRBJ2-4; 11 bases line up with TRBD2. The germline V gene has CDR1 SGHDN and CDR2 FVKESK. With 4 bases clipped from V and 2 bases from J, the junction kept 4 bases outside the gene matches. This CDR3 is 16 amino acids long. DNA of the CDR3: TGTGCCAGCAGCCCTACTAGCGGGAGAACCAAAAACATTCAGTACTTC. Translation: CASSPTSGRTKNIQYF.

The CDR3 nucleotides read TGTGCCAGCAGTTTAGGGGGGGCAGTTCACGAGCAGTACTTC. The encoded protein is CASSLGGAVHEQYF. The gene calls are TRBV27 and TRBJ2-7; weak D call: TRBD2 (7 bases). Germline V gene sequence: CDR1 MNHEY, CDR2 SMNVEV (reference sequence). V gave up 2 bases and J gave up 5 bases, with 13 bases separating them. The CDR3 sequence is 14 residues long.

V is TRBV18 and J is TRBJ2-7; no clear D gene. This CDR3 region has 13 residues. V was shortened by 3 bases and J by 3 bases, with 9 bases between the two germline ends. CDR1 KGHSH and CDR2 LQKENI come from the germline V gene. CDR3 in amino acids: CASSPLGGYEQYF. CDR3 in DNA: TGTGCCAGCTCACCCCTTGGCGGCTACGAGCAGTACTTC. The whole variable domain, remainder taken from reference TRBV18 and TRBJ2-7, is NAGVMQNPRHLVRRRGQEARLRCSPMKGHSHVYWYRQLPEEGLKFMVYLQKENIIDESGMPKERFSAEFPKEGPSILRIQQVVRGDSAAYFCASSPLGGYEQYFGPGTRLTVT.

This clone appeared once. The chain uses TRBV11-3 and TRBJ2-1, with D maybe TRBD2 (6 bases). In germline, CDR1 is SGHNT, CDR2 YENEEA. The germline V and J ends were trimmed by 0 bases and 8 bases, with 8 bases remaining between them. CDR3 size: 13 residues. The CDR3 here is CASSLDRRDEQFF. The CDR3 nucleotides are TGTGCCAGCAGCTTAGATCGGAGGGATGAGCAGTTCTTC.

The chain employs TRBV2 and TRBJ1-4; D is unresolved. This CDR3 has 14 amino acids. V lost 7 bases, J lost 4 bases, and 13 bases lay in between. The germline gives CDR1 SNHLY, CDR2 FYNNEI. The CDR3 here is CASKLERYNEKLFF. The CDR3 DNA is TGTGCCAGCAAGTTAGAGAGATATAATGAAAAACTGTTTTTT. Full variable domain (rest looked up from reference TRBV2 and TRBJ1-4): EPEVTQTPSHQVTQMGQEVILRCVPISNHLYFYWYRQILGQKVEFLVSFYNNEISEKSEIFDDQFSVERPDGSNFTLKIRSTKLEDSAMYFCASKLERYNEKLFFGSGTQLSVL.

The chain joins TRBV4-2 to TRBJ2-1; D may be TRBD2 (5 bases). The length of the CDR3 is 14 residues. The V end was cut by 1 base, the J end by 9 bases, with 13 bases between. CDR1 is LGHNA, CDR2 YNFKEQ, per germline. The CDR3, as DNA: TGTGCCAGCAGCCAAGTTAACGGGAATATTGAGCAGTTCTTC. Protein: CASSQVNGNIEQFF.

V gene TRBV4-1 combines with J gene TRBJ2-4, with TRBD1 identical over 8 bases. CDR3 length: 20 amino acids. The V segment lost 7 bases and the J segment 0 bases; nucleotides outside the gene matches: 20. The germline gives CDR1 MGHRA, CDR2 YSYEKL. CDR3: CASTPSGQEIIRLAKNIQYF. CDR3 DNA: TGCGCCAGCACCCCCTCGGGACAGGAGATCATCCGTCTAGCCAAAAACATTCAGTACTTC.